This T cell receptor beta chain was observed in a study of CD8+CD57+ T cells in acquired aplastic anemia. About the research overall: When averaged, DNA from sorted CD4+ and CD8+ cells came to approximately 3.2 ug.

Between the trimmed V and J ends, which lost 3 bases and 4 bases, there was a span of 13 bases. CDR1 and CDR2 (germline): DFQATT, SNEGSKA (reference sequence). The CDR3 consists of 14 residues. Concerning this clonotype: The antigen is not known.

Notes on the study in general: Between the patient and control groups, CD8+ Simpson's diversity did not differ significantly. Comparison of patients with controls identified about 27 shared CD8+ CDR3 sequences.

Sequencing involved patients with CD8+CD57+ cell expansion previously shown by flow cytometry. The study profiled TCR beta VDJ and CDR3 using genomic DNA as template. TCRdb analysed the reads with MiXCR anew, one entry per CDR3 protein. The sample records about 160,000 distinct CDR3 sequences, 70% to 80% being singletons. The clonotype comes from a human donor with aplastic anemia. The chain links TRBV20-1 to TRBJ1-5, with D possibly being TRBD1 (5 bases). The material sequenced was sorted CD4+, CD8+, or CD8+CD57+ T cells (not recorded which) from PBMCs. CDR3 loop: CSASPGATNQPQHF. The CDR3 DNA follows: TGCAGTGCTAGTCCCGGGGCCACAAATCAGCCCCAGCATTTT.